Described below is a single T cell receptor beta chain sequence and its context. This sample also contains other DNA sequences that code for the same CDR3. The data derive from a study of blood T cell repertoires in COVID-19. Background on the study: The samples span acute and convalescent COVID-19 from the United States, Italy and Spain. Sample material is recorded as cDNA or gDNA derived from T cells, B-cell-depleted T cells, or PBMCs.

Seattle researchers signed up patients amid active infection and tracked them longitudinally. This CDR3 contains 14 residues. V was pared by 1 base and J by 1 base, with 1 base of the junction left unmatched. Germline V lookup: CDR1 MNHNS, CDR2 SASEGT. Original processing notes: Using reference gene primer amplification, nucleated cell counts were estimated. Assay used: immunoSEQ multiplex PCR; TCRdb lists only in-frame clones, some missing. V and J calls and clone size are copied from that table; D and trimming were computed from the DNA. The table has around 220,000 clones, 86% seen once. The origin of this receptor is a woman aged 50 to 60 with COVID-19, enrolled during active disease. The source material was peripheral blood. This chain joins TRBV6-1 and TRBJ2-7; TRBD2 agrees at 7 bases. The CDR3 is CASSEGGGSYEQYV. CDR3 DNA sequence: TGTGCCAGCAGTGAAGGGGGAGGGTCCTACGAGCAGTACGTC.